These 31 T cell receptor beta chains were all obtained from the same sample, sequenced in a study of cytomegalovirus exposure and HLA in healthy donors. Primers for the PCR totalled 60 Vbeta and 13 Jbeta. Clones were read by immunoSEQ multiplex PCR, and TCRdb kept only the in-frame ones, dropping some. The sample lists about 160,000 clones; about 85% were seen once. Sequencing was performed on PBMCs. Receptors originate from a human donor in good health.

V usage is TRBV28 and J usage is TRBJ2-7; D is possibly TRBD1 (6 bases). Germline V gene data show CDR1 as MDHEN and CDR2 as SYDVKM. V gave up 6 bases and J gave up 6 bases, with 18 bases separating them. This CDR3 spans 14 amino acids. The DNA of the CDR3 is TGTGCCAGCAGGAAACAGGGCCCGCTTGGCGAGCAGTACTTC. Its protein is CASRKQGPLGEQYF.

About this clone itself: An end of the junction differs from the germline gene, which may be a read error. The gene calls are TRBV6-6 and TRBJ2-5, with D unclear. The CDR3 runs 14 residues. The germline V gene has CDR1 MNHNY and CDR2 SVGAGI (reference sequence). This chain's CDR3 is CASSYNPRSLPYHF. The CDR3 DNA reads TGTGCCAGCAGTTACAATCCCCGATCGCTCCCCTACCACTTC.

CDR3 region: CAWRSADRGREKLFF. DNA of the CDR3: TGTGCCTGGAGATCGGCGGACAGGGGGAGAGAAAAACTGTTTTTT. V is TRBV30 and J is TRBJ1-4, with 10 bases matching TRBD1. This CDR3 has 15 amino acids. Germline V gives CDR1 GTSNPN, CDR2 SVGIG (reference sequence). Unmatched junction bases numbered 9, after V lost 3 bases and J lost 8 bases.

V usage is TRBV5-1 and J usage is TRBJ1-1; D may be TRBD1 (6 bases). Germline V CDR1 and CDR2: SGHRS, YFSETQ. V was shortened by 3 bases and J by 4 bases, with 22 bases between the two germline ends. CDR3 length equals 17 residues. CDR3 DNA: TGCGCCAGCAGCTCATCTTATTTGAGACAGGAGAGCACTGAAGCTTTCTTT. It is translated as CASSSSYLRQESTEAFF.

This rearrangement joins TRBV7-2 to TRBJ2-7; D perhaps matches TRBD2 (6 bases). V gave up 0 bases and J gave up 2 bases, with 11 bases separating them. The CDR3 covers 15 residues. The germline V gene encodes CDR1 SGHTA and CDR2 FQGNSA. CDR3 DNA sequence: TGTGCCAGCAGCTTAGCTTCTGGCGGGACCTACGAGCAGTACTTC. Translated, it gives CASSLASGGTYEQYF. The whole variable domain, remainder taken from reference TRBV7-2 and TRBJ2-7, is GAGVSQSPSNKVTEKGKDVELRCDPISGHTALYWYRQSLGQGLEFLIYFQGNSAPDKSGLPSDRFSAERTGGSVSTLTIQRTQQEDSAVYLCASSLASGGTYEQYFGPGTRLTVT.

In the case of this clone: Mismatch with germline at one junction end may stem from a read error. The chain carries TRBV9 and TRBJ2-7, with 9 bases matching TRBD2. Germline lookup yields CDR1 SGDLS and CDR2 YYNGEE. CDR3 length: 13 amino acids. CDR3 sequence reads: CASSRSSGAAQNF. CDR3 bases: TGTGCCAGCAGCCGATCTAGCGGGGCTGCTCAGAACTTC. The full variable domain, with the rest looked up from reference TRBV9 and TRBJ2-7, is DSGVTQTPKHLITATGQRVTLRCSPRSGDLSVYWYQQSLDQGLQFLIQYYNGEERAKGNILERFSAQQFPDLHSELNLSSLELGDSALYFCASSRSSGAAQNFGPGTRLTVT.

CDR3: CASSPPLVAAPYEQYF. DNA of the CDR3: TGTGCCAGCTCCCCACCCCTGGTAGCAGCCCCCTACGAGCAGTACTTC. The chain recombines TRBV2 with TRBJ2-5; no clear D gene. With the DNA end fitting TRBJ2-7 better, the J assignment may be wrong. Looked up from germline, CDR1 is SNHLY and CDR2 is FYNNEI. This CDR3 spans 16 amino acids.

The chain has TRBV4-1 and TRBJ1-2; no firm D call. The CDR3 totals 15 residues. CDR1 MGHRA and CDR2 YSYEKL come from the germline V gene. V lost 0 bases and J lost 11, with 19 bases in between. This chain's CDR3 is CASSQDSGSRFRYTF. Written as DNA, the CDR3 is TGCGCCAGCAGCCAAGATAGCGGAAGCCGCTTTCGGTACACCTTC.

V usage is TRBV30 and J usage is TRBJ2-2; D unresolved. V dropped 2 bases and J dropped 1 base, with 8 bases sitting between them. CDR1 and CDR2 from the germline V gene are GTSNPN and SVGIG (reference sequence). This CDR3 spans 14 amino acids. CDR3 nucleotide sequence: TGTGCCTGGAGTTTGGGCAGGAACACCGGGGAGCTGTTTTTT. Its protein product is CAWSLGRNTGELFF.

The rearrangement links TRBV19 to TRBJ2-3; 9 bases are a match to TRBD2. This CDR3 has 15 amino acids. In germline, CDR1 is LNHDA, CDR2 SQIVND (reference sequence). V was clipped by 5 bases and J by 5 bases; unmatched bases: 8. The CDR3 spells CASSSAGGPRDTQYF. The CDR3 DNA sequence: TGTGCCAGTAGTTCCGCGGGAGGGCCGAGAGATACGCAGTATTTT.

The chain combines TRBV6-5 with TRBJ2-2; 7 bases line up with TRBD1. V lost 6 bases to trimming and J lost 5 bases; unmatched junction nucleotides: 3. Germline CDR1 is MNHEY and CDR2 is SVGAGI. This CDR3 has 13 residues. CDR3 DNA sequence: TGTGCCAGCAGGGAACAGGGGACCGGGGAGCTGTTTTTT. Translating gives CASREQGTGELFF.

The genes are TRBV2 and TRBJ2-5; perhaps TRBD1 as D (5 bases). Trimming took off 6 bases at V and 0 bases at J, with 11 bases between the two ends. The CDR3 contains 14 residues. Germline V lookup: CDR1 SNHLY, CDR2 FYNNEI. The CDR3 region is CASRKQAHQETQYF. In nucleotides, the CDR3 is TGTGCCAGCAGGAAACAGGCGCACCAAGAGACCCAGTACTTC.

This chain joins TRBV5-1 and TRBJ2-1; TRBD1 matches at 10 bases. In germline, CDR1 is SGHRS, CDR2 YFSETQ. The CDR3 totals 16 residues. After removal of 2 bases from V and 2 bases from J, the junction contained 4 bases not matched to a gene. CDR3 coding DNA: TGCGCCAGCAGCTTTTCCGGGACAGGGGCCTACAATGAGCAGTTCTTC. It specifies CASSFSGTGAYNEQFF.

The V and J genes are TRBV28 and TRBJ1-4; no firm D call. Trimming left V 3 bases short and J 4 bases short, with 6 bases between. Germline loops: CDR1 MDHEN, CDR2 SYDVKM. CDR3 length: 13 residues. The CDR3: CASSFQFNEKLFF. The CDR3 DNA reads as TGTGCCAGCAGTTTCCAGTTTAATGAAAAACTGTTTTTT. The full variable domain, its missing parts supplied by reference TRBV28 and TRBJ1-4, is DVKVTQSSRYLVKRTGEKVFLECVQDMDHENMFWYRQDPGLGLRLIYFSYDVKMKEKGDIPEGYSVSREKKERFSLILESASTNQTSMYLCASSFQFNEKLFFGSGTQLSVL.

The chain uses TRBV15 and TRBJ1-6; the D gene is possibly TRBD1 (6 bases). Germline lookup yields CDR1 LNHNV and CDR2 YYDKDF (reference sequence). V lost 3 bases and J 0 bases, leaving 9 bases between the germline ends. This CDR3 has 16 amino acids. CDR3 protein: CATSRGASSYNSPLHF. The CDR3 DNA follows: TGTGCCACCAGCAGGGGGGCGAGCTCCTATAATTCACCCCTCCACTTT.

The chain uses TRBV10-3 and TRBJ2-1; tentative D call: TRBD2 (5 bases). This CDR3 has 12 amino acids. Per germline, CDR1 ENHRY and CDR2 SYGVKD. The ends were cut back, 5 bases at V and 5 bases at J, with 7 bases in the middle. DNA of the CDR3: TGTGCCATCAGTCCACTAGACAATGAGCAGTTCTTC. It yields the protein CAISPLDNEQFF.

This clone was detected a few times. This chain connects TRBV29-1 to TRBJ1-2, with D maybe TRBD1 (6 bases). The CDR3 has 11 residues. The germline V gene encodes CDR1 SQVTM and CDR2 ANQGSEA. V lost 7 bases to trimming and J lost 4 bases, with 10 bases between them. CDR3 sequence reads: CSGRTVYGYTF. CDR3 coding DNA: TGCAGCGGTAGGACAGTCTATGGCTACACCTTC.

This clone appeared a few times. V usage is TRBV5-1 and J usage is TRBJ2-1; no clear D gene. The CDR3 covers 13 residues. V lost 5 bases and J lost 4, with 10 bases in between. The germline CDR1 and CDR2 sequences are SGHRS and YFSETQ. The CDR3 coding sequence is TGCGCCAGCAGACCTGACTCGTACAATGAGCAGTTCTTC. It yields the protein CASRPDSYNEQFF. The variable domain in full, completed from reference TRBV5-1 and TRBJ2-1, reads KAGVTQTPRYLIKTRGQQVTLSCSPISGHRSVSWYQQTPGQGLQFLFEYFSETQRNKGNFPGRFSGRQFSNSRSEMNVSTLELGDSALYLCASRPDSYNEQFFGPGTRLTVL.

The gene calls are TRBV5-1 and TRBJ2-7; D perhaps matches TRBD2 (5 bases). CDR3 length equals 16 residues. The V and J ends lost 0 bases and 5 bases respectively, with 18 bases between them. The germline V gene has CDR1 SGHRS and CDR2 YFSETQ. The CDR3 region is CASSLGRGQATDEQYF. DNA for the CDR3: TGCGCCAGCAGCTTGGGTCGGGGTCAGGCCACCGACGAGCAGTACTTC.

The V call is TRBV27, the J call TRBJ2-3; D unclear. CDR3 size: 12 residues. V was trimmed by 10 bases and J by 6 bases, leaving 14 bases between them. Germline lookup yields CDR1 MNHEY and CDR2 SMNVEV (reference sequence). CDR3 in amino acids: CATVSPIDTQYF. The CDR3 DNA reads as TGTGCCACCGTTAGCCCGATTGATACGCAGTATTTT.

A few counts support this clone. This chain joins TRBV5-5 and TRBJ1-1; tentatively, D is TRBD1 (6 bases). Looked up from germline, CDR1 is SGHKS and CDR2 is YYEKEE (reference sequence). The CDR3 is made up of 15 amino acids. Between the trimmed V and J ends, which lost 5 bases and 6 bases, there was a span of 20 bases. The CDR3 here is CASRENQGIGSEAFF. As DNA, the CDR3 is TGTGCCAGCAGAGAAAATCAGGGGATAGGCTCTGAAGCTTTCTTT.

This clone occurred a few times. The CDR3 region has the DNA TGCAGCGTTTTGGACAGGCCGAGCGAGCAGTACTTC. It encodes CSVLDRPSEQYF. V and J are TRBV29-1 and TRBJ2-7; 7 positions agree with TRBD1. CDR1 and CDR2 (germline): SQVTM, ANQGSEA. V was pared by 5 bases and J by 6 bases, with 7 bases of the junction left unmatched. This CDR3 comprises 12 residues.

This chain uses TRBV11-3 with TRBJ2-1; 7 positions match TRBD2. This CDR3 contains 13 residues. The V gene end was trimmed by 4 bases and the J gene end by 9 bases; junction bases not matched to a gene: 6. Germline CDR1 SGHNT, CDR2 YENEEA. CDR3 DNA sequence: TGTGCCAGCAGCTGGGAGGGAGGGGTTGAGCAGTTCTTC. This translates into CASSWEGGVEQFF. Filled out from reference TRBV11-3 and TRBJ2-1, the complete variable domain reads EAGVVQSPRYKIIEKKQPVAFWCNPISGHNTLYWYLQNLGQGPELLIRYENEEAVDDSQLPKDRFSAERLKGVDSTLKIQPAELGDSAVYLCASSWEGGVEQFFGPGTRLTVL.

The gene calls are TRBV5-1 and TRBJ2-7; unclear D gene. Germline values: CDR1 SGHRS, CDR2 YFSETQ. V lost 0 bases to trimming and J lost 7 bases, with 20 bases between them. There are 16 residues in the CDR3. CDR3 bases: TGCGCCAGCAGCTTGGGATTTCAGGTGCAAGGAAATGAGCAGTACTTC. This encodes CASSLGFQVQGNEQYF.

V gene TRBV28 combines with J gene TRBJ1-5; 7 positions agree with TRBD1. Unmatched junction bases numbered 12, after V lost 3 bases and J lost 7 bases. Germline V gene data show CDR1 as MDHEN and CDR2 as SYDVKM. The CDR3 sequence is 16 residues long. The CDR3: CASSFLDRAPGQPQHF. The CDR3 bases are TGTGCCAGCAGTTTCCTTGACAGGGCCCCAGGACAGCCCCAGCATTTT.

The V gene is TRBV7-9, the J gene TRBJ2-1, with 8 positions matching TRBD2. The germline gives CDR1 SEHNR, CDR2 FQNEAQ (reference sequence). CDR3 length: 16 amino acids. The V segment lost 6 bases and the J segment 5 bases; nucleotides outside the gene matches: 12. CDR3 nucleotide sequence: TGTGCCAGCAGGGCCCCGGGGGGGGTTAAACACAATGAGCAGTTCTTC. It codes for CASRAPGGVKHNEQFF.

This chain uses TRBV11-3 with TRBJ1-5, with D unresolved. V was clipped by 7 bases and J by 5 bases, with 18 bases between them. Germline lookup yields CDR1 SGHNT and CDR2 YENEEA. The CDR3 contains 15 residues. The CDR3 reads CASIDYGVLHQPQHF. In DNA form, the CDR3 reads TGTGCCAGCATCGATTACGGGGTGTTGCATCAGCCCCAGCATTTT.

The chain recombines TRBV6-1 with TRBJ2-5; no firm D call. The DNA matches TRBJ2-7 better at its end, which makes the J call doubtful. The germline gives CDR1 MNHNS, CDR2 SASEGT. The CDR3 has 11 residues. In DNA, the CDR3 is TGTGCCAGCAGTGCTGTCTACGAGCAGTACTTC. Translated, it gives CASSAVYEQYF.

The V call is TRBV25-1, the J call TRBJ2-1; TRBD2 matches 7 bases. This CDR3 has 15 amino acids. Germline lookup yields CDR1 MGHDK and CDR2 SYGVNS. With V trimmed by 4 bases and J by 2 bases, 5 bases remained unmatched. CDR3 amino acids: CASSALGGTYNEQFF. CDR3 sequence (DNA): TGTGCCAGCAGTGCCCTGGGGGGGACCTACAATGAGCAGTTCTTC.

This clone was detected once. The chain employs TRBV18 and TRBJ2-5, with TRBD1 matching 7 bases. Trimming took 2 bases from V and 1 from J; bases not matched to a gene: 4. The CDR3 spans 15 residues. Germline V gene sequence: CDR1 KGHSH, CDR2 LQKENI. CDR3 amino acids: CASSPDGTVQETQYF. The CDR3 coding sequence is TGTGCCAGCTCACCAGATGGGACAGTCCAAGAGACCCAGTACTTC.

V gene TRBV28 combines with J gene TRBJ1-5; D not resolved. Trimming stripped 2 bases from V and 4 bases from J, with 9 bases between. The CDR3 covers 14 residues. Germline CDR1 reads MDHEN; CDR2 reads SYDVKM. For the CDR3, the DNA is TGTGCCAGCAGTTTACCGGGAGGGAATCAGCCCCAGCATTTT. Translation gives CASSLPGGNQPQHF.